This entry lists 26 T cell receptor beta chains sequenced from one sample in a study of cytomegalovirus exposure and HLA in healthy donors. Amplification used 60 Vbeta primers and 13 Jbeta primers. Here immunoSEQ multiplex PCR was the method, and the copy in TCRdb shows in-frame clones only, minus some. There are under 200,000 clones in the sample; about 77% occur only once, and 6% to 8% lies in the top ten. Sequencing was done on a sample of PBMCs. The receptors were sampled from a male donor in good health and CMV-seropositive.

This rearrangement joins TRBV27 to TRBJ1-5; 8 bases line up with TRBD1. V shed 4 bases and J 3 bases; nucleotides not matched to a gene: 14. Germline V gives CDR1 MNHEY, CDR2 SMNVEV (reference sequence). The CDR3 runs 18 residues. The CDR3, as DNA: TGTGCCAGCAGTTCCAAATCTCGGACAGGGAAAACCAATCAGCCCCAGCATTTT. As protein: CASSSKSRTGKTNQPQHF.

V gene TRBV13 combines with J gene TRBJ2-7; D is ambiguous. The CDR3 contains 14 residues. V lost 4 bases to trimming and J lost 0 bases, with 10 bases between them. Germline CDR1 reads PRHDT; CDR2 reads FYEKMQ (reference sequence). As DNA, the CDR3 is TGTGCCAGCAGCTCAACAGTGCACTCCTACGAGCAGTACTTC. Translation: CASSSTVHSYEQYF.

The chain employs TRBV25-1 and TRBJ1-3, with a tentative D call TRBD1 (5 bases). The V end was cut by 1 base, the J end by 0 bases, with 10 bases between. This CDR3 is built from 16 residues. The germline CDR1 and CDR2 sequences are MGHDK and SYGVNS. DNA for the CDR3: TGTGCCAGCAGTGAATGGGCGGGGGACTCTGGAAACACCATATATTTT. This encodes CASSEWAGDSGNTIYF.

A single count supports this clone. The CDR3, as DNA: TGTGCCAGCAGTGAATTTGGGGTTGGGGGGGAATCACCCCTCCACTTT. Translated, it gives CASSEFGVGGESPLHF. The rearrangement links TRBV6-1 to TRBJ1-6; tentative D call: TRBD1 (5 bases). The CDR3 extends over 16 amino acids. V was trimmed by 2 bases and J by 10 bases, leaving 18 bases between them. Germline CDR1 MNHNS, CDR2 SASEGT.

The chain employs TRBV2 and TRBJ1-3; 8 nucleotides match TRBD1. Trimming at V came to 6 bases and at J to 4 bases, leaving 11 bases not matched to a gene. The length of the CDR3 is 16 residues. Germline V gene lookup returns CDR1 SNHLY and CDR2 FYNNEI. As DNA, the CDR3 is TGTGCCAGCAGGCGTACTCAGGGGGCAATAGGAAACACCATATATTTT. It codes for CASRRTQGAIGNTIYF.

This rearrangement joins TRBV5-1 to TRBJ2-7; the D gene is possibly TRBD2 (6 bases). The V and J ends lost 4 bases and 7 bases respectively, with 18 bases between them. Germline loops: CDR1 SGHRS, CDR2 YFSETQ. The CDR3 has 14 amino acids. For the CDR3, the DNA is TGCGCCAGCAGCCCCGGGACTGGAATGAGGGAGCAGTACTTC. Translating it yields CASSPGTGMREQYF. The whole variable domain, filled in from reference TRBV5-1 and TRBJ2-7, reads KAGVTQTPRYLIKTRGQQVTLSCSPISGHRSVSWYQQTPGQGLQFLFEYFSETQRNKGNFPGRFSGRQFSNSRSEMNVSTLELGDSALYLCASSPGTGMREQYFGPGTRLTVT.

This rearrangement joins TRBV11-1 to TRBJ2-7, with 10 bases that match TRBD1. The CDR3 is 15 amino acids. V lost 5 bases, J lost 5 bases, and 9 bases stayed unmatched. CDR1 is SGHAT and CDR2 is FQDESV in the germline V gene (reference sequence). The CDR3: CASSHRDRGYHEQYF. The CDR3 DNA follows: TGTGCCAGCAGCCACCGGGACAGGGGATACCACGAGCAGTACTTC.

This clone has only a few counts. The chain recombines TRBV30 with TRBJ2-3, with TRBD2 matching over 8 bases. Germline V gene lookup returns CDR1 GTSNPN and CDR2 SVGIG (reference sequence). V lost 3 bases to trimming and J lost 4 bases; unmatched junction nucleotides: 9. CDR3 length: 15 amino acids. The CDR3 loop reads CAWRGAGGAADTQYF. CDR3 sequence (DNA): TGTGCCTGGAGGGGGGCCGGGGGGGCTGCAGATACGCAGTATTTT. Drawing the rest from reference TRBV30 and TRBJ2-3, the complete variable domain is SQTIHQWPATLVQPVGSPLSLECTVEGTSNPNLYWYRQAAGRGLQLLFYSVGIGQISSEVPQNLSASRPQDRQFILSSKKLLLSDSGFYLCAWRGAGGAADTQYFGPGTRLTVL.

This CDR3 reads CASSQGGERGNNEQFF. CDR3 DNA: TGTGCCAGCAGCCAAGGGGGAGAGCGGGGGAACAATGAGCAGTTCTTC. The V call is TRBV4-2, the J call TRBJ2-1; 8 nucleotides line up with TRBD2. Germline V gene sequence: CDR1 LGHNA, CDR2 YNFKEQ. The CDR3 runs 16 residues. Trimming took 1 base from V and 5 from J; bases not matched to a gene: 7.

The chain uses TRBV7-9 and TRBJ1-1; D uncertain. V gave up 3 bases and J gave up 1 base, with 3 bases separating them. CDR3 size: 12 residues. Germline-derived CDR1 and CDR2 are SEHNR and FQNEAQ (reference sequence). The CDR3 loop reads CASSFGNTEAFF. The CDR3 nucleotides read TGTGCCAGCAGCTTCGGGAACACTGAAGCTTTCTTT.

J is TRBJ1-1 and V is TRBV4-3; unclear D gene. Germline values: CDR1 LGHNA, CDR2 YSLEER. Trimming took off 2 bases at V and 0 bases at J, with 10 bases between the two ends. CDR3 length: 15 residues. Here the CDR3 DNA reads TGCGCCAGCAGCCAACACAGAATATTGAACACTGAAGCTTTCTTT. This sequence encodes CASSQHRILNTEAFF.

The chain carries TRBV5-1 and TRBJ2-5; 8 nucleotides agree with TRBD2. V shed 1 base and J 5 bases; nucleotides not matched to a gene: 10. The V gene's germline CDR1 is SGHRS and CDR2 YFSETQ. This CDR3 has 16 amino acids. The CDR3 nucleotides are TGCGCCAGCAGCTTGAGGGGCAGGGGACTAGTCGAGACCCAGTACTTC. Residues: CASSLRGRGLVETQYF. Together with reference TRBV5-1 and TRBJ2-5, the CDR3 gives the full variable domain: KAGVTQTPRYLIKTRGQQVTLSCSPISGHRSVSWYQQTPGQGLQFLFEYFSETQRNKGNFPGRFSGRQFSNSRSEMNVSTLELGDSALYLCASSLRGRGLVETQYFGPGTRLLVL.

V gene TRBV15 combines with J gene TRBJ1-2, with 9 nucleotides matching TRBD1. V lost 0 bases and J lost 3; bases outside the gene matches: 2. This CDR3 contains 15 residues. Per the germline V gene, CDR1 is LNHNV and CDR2 is YYDKDF (reference sequence). CDR3 sequence reads: CATSREQGAYYGYTF. The CDR3 DNA reads TGTGCCACCAGCAGAGAACAGGGGGCCTACTATGGCTACACCTTC.

This clone was picked up many times. This chain joins TRBV6-1 and TRBJ1-1; 7 nucleotides agree with TRBD1. There are 13 residues in the CDR3. Germline lookup yields CDR1 MNHNS and CDR2 SASEGT. V lost 4 bases to trimming and J lost 8 bases; unmatched junction nucleotides: 7. CDR3 DNA: TGTGCCAGCAGTGCCGGGACAGAGAGCGAAGCTTTCTTT. Translated: CASSAGTESEAFF.

The V and J genes are TRBV6-1 and TRBJ2-7; 7 bases agree with TRBD2. The J segment lost 5 bases and the V segment lost 0 bases, leaving 7 bases of the junction unmatched. The CDR3 runs to 15 residues. The germline V gene has CDR1 MNHNS and CDR2 SASEGT. The CDR3 bases are TGTGCCAGCAGTGAAGCCGGGGGGAGGAGGAACGAGCAGTACTTC. Protein sequence: CASSEAGGRRNEQYF.

In this sample, this clone turned up a few times. V is TRBV4-1 and J is TRBJ1-4; TRBD1 aligns across 9 bases. In germline, CDR1 is MGHRA, CDR2 YSYEKL. Trimming cost V 4 bases and J 0 bases; bases outside gene matches: 3. The CDR3 consists of 16 residues. The CDR3 region has the DNA TGCGCCAGCAGCCTGAGACAGGGGGCAACTAATGAAAAACTGTTTTTT. It translates to CASSLRQGATNEKLFF.

This clone was seen more than once but under ten times. This chain uses TRBV11-1 with TRBJ2-7; maybe TRBD2 (6 bases). Trimming stripped 4 bases from V and 3 bases from J, with 13 bases between. Germline loops: CDR1 SGHAT, CDR2 FQDESV (reference sequence). CDR3 length: 14 residues. CDR3 protein: CASSSAGSLYEQYF. In DNA form, the CDR3 reads TGTGCCAGCAGCTCTGCGGGGTCGCTCTACGAGCAGTACTTC.

Only a few counts were recorded for this clone. The chain links TRBV2 to TRBJ1-2; D gene unclear. Trimming shortened V by 2 bases and J by 8 bases, and 21 bases separated the two germline ends. The CDR3 spans 16 residues. CDR1 is SNHLY, CDR2 FYNNEI, per germline. The CDR3: CASSERPQPPYGGYTF. The CDR3 bases are TGTGCCAGCAGTGAACGGCCACAGCCTCCTTATGGGGGCTACACCTTC.

The V gene is TRBV5-1, the J gene TRBJ1-4; TRBD1 is a possible D gene (6 bases). Germline CDR1 SGHRS, CDR2 YFSETQ. The ends were cut back, 4 bases at V and 5 bases at J, with 12 bases in the middle. The CDR3 has 14 amino acids. The CDR3 region has the DNA TGCGCCAGCAGCGTCCGGGACACAAATGAAAAACTGTTTTTT. Translated: CASSVRDTNEKLFF.

The V gene is TRBV9, the J gene TRBJ2-2; 7 bases match TRBD1. This CDR3 contains 16 residues. Trimming removed 3 bases from V and 4 bases from J; junction bases left unmatched: 9. Germline assignment: CDR1 SGDLS and CDR2 YYNGEE. CDR3: CASSAGGRLTTGELFF. In DNA form, the CDR3 reads TGTGCCAGCAGCGCAGGGGGTAGATTGACCACCGGGGAGCTGTTTTTT.

The rearrangement uses TRBV4-2 and TRBJ1-1; TRBD1 might be the D (6 bases). Germline loops: CDR1 LGHNA, CDR2 YNFKEQ. V was cut by 3 bases and J by 6 bases, with 11 bases left in between. CDR3 length: 13 residues. The CDR3: CASSQGRGAEAFF. The CDR3 DNA reads as TGTGCCAGCAGCCAGGGCAGGGGAGCTGAAGCTTTCTTT.

The chain couples TRBV9 to TRBJ1-1; D remains unclear. Germline V gene lookup returns CDR1 SGDLS and CDR2 YYNGEE. V lost 4 bases to trimming and J lost 2 bases, with 9 bases between them. CDR3 length equals 13 residues. Here the CDR3 DNA reads TGTGCCAGCAGCTTAACAAGAAACACTGAAGCTTTCTTT. Translation: CASSLTRNTEAFF.

This clone was seen a few times. The genes are TRBV6-5 and TRBJ1-1; D uncertain. With 10 bases removed from V and 1 base from J, the gap between germline ends came to 16 bases. There are 14 residues in the CDR3. Germline V gene sequence: CDR1 MNHEY, CDR2 SVGAGI. The CDR3 loop reads CATGGGSPNTEAFF. The CDR3 DNA reads as TGTGCCACAGGAGGTGGCAGTCCGAACACTGAAGCTTTCTTT.

V and J are TRBV7-9 and TRBJ1-1, with D unresolved. V lost 5 bases to trimming and J lost 1 base, with 8 bases between them. Germline V gene lookup returns CDR1 SEHNR and CDR2 FQNEAQ (reference sequence). The CDR3 has 13 residues. The CDR3: CASSLLGNTEAFF. For the CDR3, the DNA is TGTGCCAGCAGCCTCCTCGGGAACACTGAAGCTTTCTTT.

J is TRBJ1-2 and V is TRBV19, with D hard to call. V lost 4 bases to trimming and J lost 4 bases, with 16 bases between them. The length of the CDR3 is 15 residues. Looked up from germline, CDR1 is LNHDA and CDR2 is SQIVND (reference sequence). The CDR3 nucleotides read TGTGCCAGTAGTACGACCTCCGACCCGGGCTATGGCTACACCTTC. Its translation: CASSTTSDPGYGYTF.

The rearrangement joins TRBV7-2 to TRBJ2-3; 9 bases map to TRBD2. The V gene's germline CDR1 is SGHTA and CDR2 FQGNSA. With V trimmed by 6 bases and J by 5 bases, 12 bases remained unmatched. CDR3 size: 16 residues. The CDR3 DNA reads TGTGCCAGCAGTTCCTCTAGCGGGGCCTCGGGAGATACGCAGTATTTT. Its protein product is CASSSSSGASGDTQYF.